These 31 T cell receptor beta chains were all obtained from the same sample, sequenced in a study of Graves' ophthalmopathy and Graves' hyperthyroidism. TCR beta CDR3 amplification used RNA transcripts. First-round RT-PCR employed HTBI primers, with a second-round multiplex PCR after it. One entry per CDR3 protein, called by TCRdb with MiXCR from the multiplex PCR reads. The sample contains 200,000 to 250,000 distinct CDR3 sequences, about 22% of which appear only once. The sequencing sample was made of peripheral blood. The receptor set was obtained from a woman between 50 and 59 years old with Graves' ophthalmopathy.

This clonotype came up many times. J is TRBJ2-6 and V is TRBV19; TRBD2 agrees at 13 bases. Germline CDR1 and CDR2: LNHDA and SQIVND (reference sequence). V lost 5 bases to trimming and J lost 0 bases; unmatched junction nucleotides: 4. The CDR3 consists of 18 residues. The CDR3 DNA reads as TGTGCCAGTAGTCCGGGACTAGCGGGGTTCTCTGGGGCCAACGTCCTGACTTTC. Its protein is CASSPGLAGFSGANVLTF.

The chain joins TRBV6-1 to TRBJ1-1; 7 nucleotides agree with TRBD1. Germline assignment: CDR1 MNHNS and CDR2 SASEGT. CDR3 size: 15 residues. J was trimmed by 11 bases and V by 6 bases; bases with no gene match: 18. In DNA, the CDR3 is TGTGCCAGCAGACCCCGCAGGGGGTTTGGGATAGAGGCTTTCTTT. It specifies CASRPRRGFGIEAFF.

The table lists this clonotype with many counts. The chain has TRBV4-2 and TRBJ2-7; 8 bases align to TRBD2. Germline CDR1 reads LGHNA; CDR2 reads YNFKEQ. V was clipped by 3 bases and J by 6 bases; unmatched bases: 7. CDR3 size: 14 residues. CDR3 amino acids: CASSQPGTRTEQYF. The CDR3 nucleotides read TGTGCCAGCAGCCAGCCCGGGACTAGAACCGAGCAGTACTTC.

Ten or more counts support this clonotype. The chain employs TRBV24-1 and TRBJ2-2, with D maybe TRBD2 (6 bases). CDR1 and CDR2 from the germline V gene are KGHDR and SFDVKD. Trimming left V 4 bases short and J 11 bases short, with 10 bases between. This CDR3 comprises 12 residues. The CDR3 sequence is CATSEEGQELFF. The CDR3 DNA reads TGTGCCACCAGTGAGGAGGGCCAAGAGCTGTTTTTT.

This clonotype was found many times. The rearrangement links TRBV28 to TRBJ2-5, with D maybe TRBD1 (6 bases). The CDR3 is 14 residues long. CDR1 and CDR2 (germline): MDHEN, SYDVKM. V was cut by 4 bases and J by 4 bases, with 13 bases left in between. The CDR3 is CASSSSRGIETQYF. CDR3 bases: TGTGCCAGCAGTTCTTCCAGGGGAATAGAGACCCAGTACTTC.

This clonotype was seen at least ten times. The chain recombines TRBV20-1 with TRBJ2-7; the D is unclear. From germline, CDR1 is DFQATT and CDR2 SNEGSKA (reference sequence). The V and J ends lost 0 bases and 6 bases respectively, with 6 bases between them. This CDR3 spans 11 amino acids. Here the CDR3 reads CSARDLPEQYF. CDR3 coding DNA: TGCAGTGCTAGAGATCTCCCCGAGCAGTACTTC.

This clonotype was observed many times. V is TRBV20-1 and J is TRBJ2-7, with 10 bases that match TRBD2. V was clipped by 5 bases and J by 6 bases; unmatched bases: 10. The CDR3 loop spans 14 amino acids. Germline assignment: CDR1 DFQATT and CDR2 SNEGSKA (reference sequence). DNA of the CDR3: TGCAGTGCTTCCGTAGCGGGAGGAAGAGGCGAGCAGTACTTC. This codes for CSASVAGGRGEQYF.

This clonotype was counted a few times. The chain carries TRBV6-5 and TRBJ1-2; the D is unclear. This CDR3 region has 11 residues. Trimming cost V 4 bases and J 8 bases, with 8 bases left between them. Looked up from germline, CDR1 is MNHEY and CDR2 is SVGAGI. CDR3 coding DNA: TGTGCCAGCAGTTCGACACGGGGCTACACCTTC. This encodes CASSSTRGYTF.

V gene TRBV12-3 or TRBV12-4 combines with J gene TRBJ2-7; D is unresolved. V gave up 5 bases and J gave up 3 bases, with 20 bases separating them. The length of the CDR3 is 16 residues. CDR3 nucleotide sequence: TGTGCCAGCAGTCCCTTCTCGTTGGCAGGAAACTACGAGCAGTACTTC. Its protein is CASSPFSLAGNYEQYF.

This clonotype was picked up many times. The chain uses TRBV29-1 and TRBJ2-7; 14 bases line up with TRBD2. V gave up 6 bases and J gave up 5 bases; unmatched junction bases: 9. Germline V gives CDR1 SQVTM, CDR2 ANQGSEA. The CDR3 consists of 15 residues. The CDR3 region is CSVLGTSGSTNEQYF. The CDR3 DNA follows: TGCAGCGTCCTAGGGACTAGCGGGAGTACAAACGAGCAGTACTTC.

This clonotype was seen more than once but under ten times. The J gene is TRBJ2-5, the V gene TRBV14; D remains unclear. The CDR3 covers 13 residues. The V gene lost 3 bases and the J gene lost 1 base, with 6 bases spanning the gap. Per germline, CDR1 SGHDN and CDR2 FVKESK. CDR3 coding DNA: TGTGCCAGCAGCCACCCTTCCCAAGAGACCCAGTACTTC. Amino acid sequence: CASSHPSQETQYF.

The chain carries TRBV7-3 and TRBJ1-2; D may be TRBD1 (6 bases). V lost 5 bases, J lost 8 bases, and 15 bases lay in between. There are 13 residues in the CDR3. Germline V gene lookup returns CDR1 SGHTA and CDR2 FQGTGA. CDR3 in amino acids: CASSVTGKEGYTF. The CDR3 DNA reads TGTGCCAGCAGCGTTACAGGGAAAGAGGGCTACACCTTC.

This clonotype was counted a few times. The chain has TRBV4-2 and TRBJ1-1; 8 positions match TRBD1. CDR1 is LGHNA and CDR2 is YNFKEQ in the germline V gene. The trim removed 4 bases at V and 1 base at J, leaving 5 bases unmatched. This CDR3 has 15 residues. The CDR3 here is CASSPLDRENTEAFF. The CDR3 DNA is TGTGCCAGCAGCCCCCTGGACAGGGAGAACACTGAAGCTTTCTTT.

The rearrangement links TRBV12-3 or TRBV12-4 to TRBJ2-2; TRBD1 might be the D (5 bases). The germline V and J ends were trimmed by 8 bases and 1 base, with 11 bases remaining between them. The CDR3 runs to 14 residues. CDR3 in DNA: TGTGCCAGCCTCTGGGGCGGGAACACCGGGGAGCTGTTTTTT. Translated: CASLWGGNTGELFF.

This clonotype appeared many times. The chain carries TRBV9 and TRBJ2-5, with D possibly being TRBD2 (6 bases). This CDR3 comprises 15 residues. The V end lost 0 bases, the J end lost 5 bases, and 14 bases lay between the germline ends. CDR1 is SGDLS and CDR2 is YYNGEE in the germline V gene. CDR3 nucleotide sequence: TGTGCCAGCAGCGTAGCGACTAGTGGTGGGGAGACCCAGTACTTC. This sequence encodes CASSVATSGGETQYF.

This chain connects TRBV12-3 or TRBV12-4 to TRBJ1-2, with 8 nucleotides matching TRBD1. V was pared by 4 bases and J by 6 bases, with 7 bases of the junction left unmatched. CDR3 length equals 14 residues. The CDR3 DNA is TGTGCCAGCAGTTATGGACAGGGTGGAAATGGCTACACCTTC. This encodes CASSYGQGGNGYTF.

The table lists this clonotype with many counts. The rearrangement links TRBV30 to TRBJ2-7, with 7 positions matching TRBD1. Looked up from germline, CDR1 is GTSNPN and CDR2 is SVGIG (reference sequence). The CDR3 loop spans 15 amino acids. Germline trimming cut 5 bases from V and 2 bases from J; bases unmatched to any gene: 12. In nucleotides, the CDR3 is TGTGCCTGGGACCGCGGACAGGCTTTTCCCTACGAGCAGTACTTC. Translation gives CAWDRGQAFPYEQYF.

This clonotype showed up many times. This chain connects TRBV7-3 to TRBJ1-1, with D possibly matching TRBD1 (5 bases). The CDR3 has 15 residues. V shed 8 bases and J shed 5 bases, with 21 bases lying between them. The germline V gene has CDR1 SGHTA and CDR2 FQGTGA. The CDR3, as DNA: TGTGCCAGCCTCCCCGGGGCTGGAAGTTGGACTGAAGCTTTCTTT. Protein: CASLPGAGSWTEAFF. The full variable domain, completed using reference TRBV7-3 and TRBJ1-1, is GAGVSQTPSNKVTEKGKYVELRCDPISGHTALYWYRQSLGQGPEFLIYFQGTGAADDSGLPNDRFFAVRPEGSVSTLKIQRTERGDSAVYLCASLPGAGSWTEAFFGQGTRLTVV.

This clonotype has at least ten counts. This rearrangement joins TRBV27 to TRBJ1-2; 8 bases are shared with TRBD1. This CDR3 has 15 residues. The V segment lost 2 bases and the J segment 8 bases; nucleotides outside the gene matches: 10. Germline V gene sequence: CDR1 MNHEY, CDR2 SMNVEV (reference sequence). CDR3 nucleotides: TGTGCCAGCAGTTTAAGGACAGGGAGTTTGCACGGCTACACCTTC. Amino acid sequence: CASSLRTGSLHGYTF.

Ten or more counts support this clonotype. It may be a read error: a sequence one base away is much more abundant. The chain links TRBV6-5 to TRBJ2-7; 8 bases map to TRBD1. Germline CDR1 reads MNHEY; CDR2 reads SVGAGI. The CDR3 consists of 15 residues. The CDR3, as DNA: TGTGCCGGCAGTTACACCGGGACAGGACTCTACGAGCAGTACTTC. Its translation is CAGSYTGTGLYEQYF.

This clonotype appeared many times. This chain joins TRBV13 and TRBJ2-3; D is perhaps TRBD2 (5 bases). Trimming took off 2 bases at V and 2 bases at J, with 17 bases between the two ends. Per the germline V gene, CDR1 is PRHDT and CDR2 is FYEKMQ (reference sequence). This CDR3 has 17 amino acids. The CDR3, as DNA: TGTGCCAGCAGCTTAATTGCCACGGGGTTTTCCACAGATACGCAGTATTTT. Translated, it gives CASSLIATGFSTDTQYF.

This clonotype was counted ten times or more. The genes are TRBV2 and TRBJ2-2, with a weak D call TRBD2 (6 bases). V lost 6 bases and J 2 bases, leaving 16 bases between the germline ends. CDR3 length equals 16 residues. The V gene's germline CDR1 is SNHLY and CDR2 FYNNEI. Here the CDR3 DNA reads TGTGCCAGCAGGGAAAGACTAGGTCGAAACACCGGGGAGCTGTTTTTT. Encoded protein: CASRERLGRNTGELFF. Variable domain in full (rest from reference TRBV2 and TRBJ2-2): EPEVTQTPSHQVTQMGQEVILRCVPISNHLYFYWYRQILGQKVEFLVSFYNNEISEKSEIFDDQFSVERPDGSNFTLKIRSTKLEDSAMYFCASRERLGRNTGELFFGEGSRLTVL.

This clonotype was seen many times. The rearrangement links TRBV19 to TRBJ1-2; 9 bases line up with TRBD1. V trimming: 6 bases; J trimming: 4 bases; junction bases outside the gene matches: 9. Germline V gene lookup returns CDR1 LNHDA and CDR2 SQIVND (reference sequence). The CDR3 totals 15 residues. The CDR3 region is CASRQDRGNSYGYTF. As DNA, the CDR3 is TGTGCCAGTAGGCAGGACAGGGGAAATTCCTATGGCTACACCTTC.

The chain uses TRBV28 and TRBJ1-5; 9 nucleotides match TRBD1. This CDR3 has 15 amino acids. CDR1 MDHEN and CDR2 SYDVKM come from the germline V gene. V lost 3 bases to trimming and J lost 7 bases; unmatched junction nucleotides: 7. CDR3 region: CASSFGDRESQPQHF. CDR3 DNA: TGTGCCAGCAGTTTTGGGGACAGGGAATCCCAGCCCCAGCATTTT. The full variable domain, with the rest looked up from reference TRBV28 and TRBJ1-5, is DVKVTQSSRYLVKRTGEKVFLECVQDMDHENMFWYRQDPGLGLRLIYFSYDVKMKEKGDIPEGYSVSREKKERFSLILESASTNQTSMYLCASSFGDRESQPQHFGDGTRLSIL.

The chain uses TRBV3-1 and TRBJ2-2; TRBD1 matches 10 bases. The CDR3 is made up of 16 amino acids. Germline loops: CDR1 LGHDT, CDR2 YNNKEL (reference sequence). V trimming: 7 bases; J trimming: 4 bases; junction bases outside the gene matches: 9. CDR3 sequence reads: CASTLLTGGITGELFF. The CDR3 DNA is TGTGCCAGCACGCTCCTGACAGGGGGCATCACCGGGGAGCTGTTTTTT.

The sample holds many counts of this clonotype. The chain uses TRBV6-7 and TRBJ2-5; D is perhaps TRBD1 (5 bases). TRBV6-7 has ORF status, its function being uncertain. V lost 6 bases to trimming and J lost 4 bases, with 39 bases between them. This CDR3 comprises 22 residues. The CDR3 nucleotides read TGTGCCAGCAGGAAAACCACATTGTCCTACGGGCAGGGTAAATTACCTGGAGAGACCCAGTACTTC. This gives the protein CASRKTTLSYGQGKLPGETQYF.

The chain combines TRBV5-6 with TRBJ1-5; 9 bases map to TRBD1. The CDR3 consists of 14 residues. V gave up 4 bases and J gave up 5 bases; unmatched junction bases: 4. Germline CDR1 and CDR2: SGHDT and YYEEEE. The CDR3 DNA is TGTGCCAGCAGCGGACAGGGGAGTCATCAGCCCCAGCATTTT. Translating gives CASSGQGSHQPQHF.

This clonotype was recorded at least ten times. The gene calls are TRBV27 and TRBJ2-7, with D possibly TRBD2 on 5 matching bases. Trimming removed 8 bases at V and 6 bases at J, with 14 bases between. The CDR3 spans 12 residues. CDR1 is MNHEY, CDR2 SMNVEV, per germline (reference sequence). The CDR3 nucleotides read TGTGCCAGCTCGGGCCTGGGGAGCGAGCAGTACTTC. Protein sequence: CASSGLGSEQYF.

The genes are TRBV24-1 and TRBJ2-2; possibly TRBD1 or TRBD2 for D (5 bases each). V was clipped by 11 bases and J by 7 bases, with 25 bases between them. This CDR3 spans 16 amino acids. Germline CDR1 and CDR2: KGHDR and SFDVKD. The CDR3 region is CASSPGTPEIGGELFF. The DNA for the CDR3 is TGTGCCAGCAGCCCCGGGACGCCCGAAATCGGCGGGGAGCTGTTTTTT.

This clonotype was recorded many times. The rearrangement joins TRBV3-1 to TRBJ1-1; 8 nucleotides agree with TRBD1. This CDR3 comprises 14 residues. V gave up 5 bases and J gave up 4 bases; unmatched junction bases: 6. CDR1 and CDR2 from the germline V gene are LGHDT and YNNKEL (reference sequence). The CDR3 DNA follows: TGTGCCAGCAGCACGTCCGGGACAGGCACTGAAGCTTTCTTT. Amino acids: CASSTSGTGTEAFF.

This clonotype was found many times. The CDR3 loop reads CASSTSGESSYEQYF. In DNA, the CDR3 is TGCGCCAGCAGCACTTCAGGGGAGAGCTCCTACGAGCAGTACTTC. The V call is TRBV4-1, the J call TRBJ2-7, with D possibly TRBD1 on 6 matching bases. Per the germline V gene, CDR1 is MGHRA and CDR2 is YSYEKL. V dropped 5 bases and J dropped 0 bases, with 14 bases sitting between them. The CDR3 consists of 15 residues.